One sample yielded the 15 T cell receptor beta chains listed below, sequenced in a study of blood T cell repertoires in COVID-19. Sequencing used immunoSEQ multiplex PCR; TCRdb keeps in-frame clones, though not all of them. Here the sample spans 200,000 to 250,000 clones, approximately 83% being singletons. Input material: peripheral blood. The receptors here all came from a woman aged 25-40 years who had recovered from COVID-19.

This clone has at least ten counts. The gene calls are TRBV3-1 (or the pseudogene TRBV3-2) and TRBJ1-2, with D maybe TRBD1 (6 bases). CDR3 length: 16 amino acids. V was cut by 4 bases and J by 0 bases, with 15 bases left in between. Per germline, CDR1 LGHDT and CDR2 YNNKEL (reference sequence). The CDR3 nucleotides are TGTGCCAGCAGCCTGTGGCGGGGGGCGACTAACTATGGCTACACCTTC. Its translation: CASSLWRGATNYGYTF.

The chain has TRBV9 and TRBJ2-1; D is unresolved. Trimming took 3 bases from V and 8 from J, leaving 12 bases between them. This CDR3 has 13 residues. CDR1 and CDR2 from the germline V gene are SGDLS and YYNGEE. CDR3 region: CASSGGGFDEQFF. The CDR3 bases are TGTGCCAGCAGCGGCGGTGGGTTCGATGAGCAGTTCTTC.

The gene calls are TRBV7-9 and TRBJ2-7, with 7 bases aligning to TRBD2. With 5 bases clipped from V and 0 bases from J, the junction kept 10 bases outside the gene matches. Germline CDR1 is SEHNR and CDR2 is FQNEAQ (reference sequence). CDR3 length: 16 residues. CDR3 coding DNA: TGTGCCAGCAGCCCCGGGGCTGGCGGGAGCTCCTACGAGCAGTACTTC. Translation: CASSPGAGGSSYEQYF.

The chain carries TRBV5-1 and TRBJ2-3; D ambiguous. Germline CDR1 and CDR2: SGHRS and YFSETQ. The CDR3 covers 15 residues. Trimming cost V 0 bases and J 0 bases, with 8 bases left between them. CDR3 in amino acids: CASSLGLASTDTQYF. The CDR3 coding sequence is TGCGCCAGCAGCTTGGGACTCGCTAGCACAGATACGCAGTATTTT. Looking up the rest from reference TRBV5-1 and TRBJ2-3 gives the full variable domain: KAGVTQTPRYLIKTRGQQVTLSCSPISGHRSVSWYQQTPGQGLQFLFEYFSETQRNKGNFPGRFSGRQFSNSRSEMNVSTLELGDSALYLCASSLGLASTDTQYFGPGTRLTVL.

The gene calls are TRBV20-1 and TRBJ1-1; the match to TRBD1 covers 7 bases. The V and J ends lost 3 bases and 6 bases, in that order; junction bases with no gene match: 4. The CDR3 covers 12 residues. CDR1 and CDR2 (germline): DFQATT, SNEGSKA (reference sequence). This chain's CDR3 is CSASRQGSEAFF. In nucleotides, the CDR3 is TGCAGTGCTAGTCGACAGGGATCTGAAGCTTTCTTT.

This sequence joins TRBV12-5 and TRBJ1-2, with 8 bases aligning to TRBD1. V trimming: 5 bases; J trimming: 6 bases; junction bases outside the gene matches: 14. The CDR3 is 16 residues long. Per the germline V gene, CDR1 is LGHNT and CDR2 is FRNRAP. The CDR3 sequence is CASGLGIGQGINGYTF. CDR3 DNA sequence: TGTGCTAGTGGTCTTGGGATCGGACAGGGAATCAATGGCTACACCTTC.

The gene calls are TRBV5-1 and TRBJ2-7; TRBD2 matches at 13 bases. Trimming at V came to 4 bases and at J to 3 bases, leaving 4 bases not matched to a gene. The CDR3 spans 15 residues. Germline V gene sequence: CDR1 SGHRS, CDR2 YFSETQ. This chain's CDR3 is CASSPRTSGSYEQYF. For the CDR3, the DNA is TGCGCCAGCAGCCCTCGGACTAGCGGGAGCTACGAGCAGTACTTC.

A single count supports this clone. The rearrangement uses TRBV7-6 and TRBJ1-5, with 11 bases matching TRBD1. The CDR3 spans 13 residues. The trim removed 8 bases at V and 7 bases at J, leaving 4 bases unmatched. CDR1 is SGHVS and CDR2 is FNYEAQ in the germline V gene. In DNA, the CDR3 is TGTGCCAGCGCGGGACAGGGGGACCAGCCCCAGCATTTT. It specifies CASAGQGDQPQHF.

V is TRBV10-3 and J is TRBJ1-5, with 12 bases that match TRBD1. This CDR3 is 14 amino acids long. Germline values: CDR1 ENHRY, CDR2 SYGVKD. The J segment lost 4 bases and the V segment lost 6 bases, leaving 1 base of the junction unmatched. CDR3: CAIRGQGANQPQHF. CDR3 DNA sequence: TGTGCCATCAGGGGACAGGGGGCGAATCAGCCCCAGCATTTT.

This clone appeared once. The V and J genes are TRBV9 and TRBJ2-3; a weak D match, TRBD2 (5 bases). The CDR3 totals 14 residues. V was clipped by 2 bases and J by 2 bases, with 9 bases between them. In germline, CDR1 is SGDLS, CDR2 YYNGEE. CDR3 region: CASSVRTFTDTQYF. In nucleotides, the CDR3 is TGTGCCAGCAGCGTCCGGACTTTCACAGATACGCAGTATTTT.

The chain has TRBV27 and TRBJ1-2, with D perhaps matching TRBD1 (6 bases). The CDR3 is 14 amino acids. CDR1 MNHEY and CDR2 SMNVEV come from the germline V gene (reference sequence). V dropped 2 bases and J dropped 8 bases, with 15 bases sitting between them. CDR3 sequence: CASSLGYRVGGYTF. For the CDR3, the DNA is TGTGCCAGCAGTTTAGGCTACAGGGTCGGGGGCTACACCTTC.

The chain recombines TRBV18 with TRBJ1-2, with no clear D. The CDR3 consists of 15 residues. The germline V and J ends were trimmed by 3 bases and 5 bases, with 16 bases remaining between them. Per the germline V gene, CDR1 is KGHSH and CDR2 is LQKENI. CDR3 region: CASSPGHLFLYGYTF. CDR3 nucleotide sequence: TGTGCCAGCTCACCTGGGCACCTCTTTTTGTATGGCTACACCTTC.

This clone was seen once. The chain has TRBV18 and TRBJ2-5; 9 bases fit TRBD2. In germline, CDR1 is KGHSH, CDR2 LQKENI. The V gene end was trimmed by 3 bases and the J gene end by 2 bases; junction bases not matched to a gene: 7. This CDR3 is built from 16 residues. The CDR3 DNA sequence: TGTGCCAGCTCACCCAATAGCGGGAGAGCACAAGAGACCCAGTACTTC. Amino acids: CASSPNSGRAQETQYF.

The CDR3: CASSLSGARFF. For the CDR3, the DNA is TGCGCCAGCAGCTTATCAGGGGCGAGGTTCTTC. The rearrangement uses TRBV5-1 and TRBJ2-1, with D perhaps TRBD1 (6 bases). Trimming pared 2 bases from V and 15 bases from J, leaving 12 bases between. Germline V gives CDR1 SGHRS, CDR2 YFSETQ. The CDR3 has 11 residues.

The chain has TRBV19 and TRBJ1-1; a weak D match, TRBD1 (6 bases). Trimming stripped 11 bases from V and 0 bases from J, with 22 bases between. Germline CDR1 and CDR2: LNHDA and SQIVND (reference sequence). The CDR3 runs to 16 residues. The DNA for the CDR3 is TGTGCCTCATCAGGGGTCCCAATCGAAATGAACACTGAAGCTTTCTTT. Amino acid sequence: CASSGVPIEMNTEAFF.